Presented here are 25 T cell receptor beta chains from one specimen sequenced in a study of blood T cells in healthy people across ages. The second PCR ran about 6 to 12 cycles with a sample-barcoded 5' primer and J-beta primers. TCRdb re-derived calls from the 5' RACE reads in MiXCR, one entry per CDR3 protein. The table lists roughly 1 million distinct CDR3 sequences, 25% of them singletons, with 0.65% to 0.95% in the top ten. The same data also contributed to another study, on T cells of mothers and their children.

The sample was blood. The origin of the receptors is a girl aged 2-15 years in good health.

The V call is TRBV20-1, the J call TRBJ2-1; no clear D. CDR3 length: 13 residues. Germline CDR1 is DFQATT and CDR2 is SNEGSKA (reference sequence). Trimming cost V 3 bases and J 7 bases, with 13 bases left between them. The CDR3 nucleotides read TGCAGTGCTAGGCCGACAAACAATAATGAGCAGTTCTTC. Translation: CSARPTNNNEQFF.

Ten or more counts support this clonotype. This sequence joins TRBV5-1 and TRBJ2-1, with D hard to call. V dropped 0 bases and J dropped 8 bases, with 6 bases sitting between them. This CDR3 contains 12 residues. Looked up from germline, CDR1 is SGHRS and CDR2 is YFSETQ. The CDR3 region has the DNA TGCGCCAGCAGCTTGGTCGGTTATGAGCAGTTCTTC. As protein: CASSLVGYEQFF.

This clonotype appeared a few times. The chain links TRBV27 to TRBJ2-7, with D possibly TRBD1 on 5 matching bases. V was shortened by 6 bases and J by 2 bases, with 17 bases between the two germline ends. The CDR3 runs to 15 residues. Germline CDR1 reads MNHEY; CDR2 reads SMNVEV (reference sequence). The CDR3 nucleotides are TGTGCCAGCAGCCCTTACCAGGGAAGGACCTACGAGCAGTACTTC. Residues: CASSPYQGRTYEQYF.

The gene calls are TRBV4-2 and TRBJ1-2; D gene unclear. The CDR3 totals 14 residues. Germline V gives CDR1 LGHNA, CDR2 YNFKEQ. Trimming stripped 0 bases from V and 8 bases from J, with 13 bases between. The CDR3 sequence: CASSQEAMATGYTF. The CDR3 DNA reads as TGTGCCAGCAGCCAAGAGGCTATGGCTACGGGCTACACCTTC.

This sequence joins TRBV20-1 and TRBJ1-1; D is uncertain. V lost 2 bases to trimming and J lost 7 bases, with 8 bases between them. Germline CDR1 reads DFQATT; CDR2 reads SNEGSKA (reference sequence). The CDR3 contains 11 residues. The CDR3 loop reads CSARREFEAFF. The CDR3 bases are TGCAGTGCTAGAAGGGAATTTGAAGCTTTCTTT.

The rearrangement joins TRBV29-1 to TRBJ2-4; no definite D call. Germline V gene sequence: CDR1 SQVTM, CDR2 ANQGSEA. CDR3 size: 15 residues. V shed 0 bases and J shed 6 bases, with 15 bases lying between them. Here the CDR3 reads CSVEEPGSLGNIQYF. CDR3 nucleotides: TGCAGCGTTGAAGAACCCGGGTCACTGGGAAACATTCAGTACTTC.

The chain links TRBV5-1 to TRBJ2-2; D call uncertain. The V end lost 1 base, the J end lost 0 bases, and 7 bases lay between the germline ends. The germline V gene has CDR1 SGHRS and CDR2 YFSETQ. The CDR3 covers 15 residues. DNA for the CDR3: TGCGCCAGCAGCTTGCGGCTGACGAACACCGGGGAGCTGTTTTTT. This codes for CASSLRLTNTGELFF.

The gene calls are TRBV28 and TRBJ1-1; D is undetermined. This CDR3 is 16 amino acids long. Germline V lookup: CDR1 MDHEN, CDR2 SYDVKM. The V end was cut by 7 bases, the J end by 7 bases, with 25 bases between. The CDR3 is CASTLDLLGREVEAFF. The DNA for the CDR3 is TGTGCCAGCACCCTCGATCTACTAGGGAGAGAGGTTGAAGCTTTCTTT.

The chain carries TRBV24-1 and TRBJ2-1; 11 bases agree with TRBD2. The CDR3 has 18 residues. Germline lookup yields CDR1 KGHDR and CDR2 SFDVKD. Trimming removed 3 bases from V and 3 bases from J; junction bases left unmatched: 9. CDR3 nucleotide sequence: TGTGCCACCAGTGATCCCCTTAGCGGGGGGGCGGTCTACAATGAGCAGTTCTTC. This encodes CATSDPLSGGAVYNEQFF.

This clonotype was observed a few times. The V call is TRBV6-5, the J call TRBJ2-1; TRBD2 agrees at 9 bases. The germline gives CDR1 MNHEY, CDR2 SVGAGI. V shed 5 bases and J 7 bases; nucleotides not matched to a gene: 12. The CDR3 extends over 16 amino acids. The CDR3 protein is CASSKYSGSMRNEQFF. For the CDR3, the DNA is TGTGCCAGCAGTAAGTATAGCGGGAGTATGAGGAATGAGCAGTTCTTC.

The chain combines TRBV7-9 with TRBJ2-1; 8 nucleotides align to TRBD2. V lost 1 base to trimming and J lost 7 bases; unmatched junction nucleotides: 6. The CDR3 length is 15 residues. The germline gives CDR1 SEHNR, CDR2 FQNEAQ (reference sequence). CDR3: CASSLGASGLNEQFF. The CDR3 DNA reads TGTGCCAGCAGCTTAGGGGCTAGCGGGCTGAATGAGCAGTTCTTC.

This clonotype occurred a few times. The rearrangement joins TRBV20-1 to TRBJ2-1, with D perhaps matching TRBD2 (5 bases). This CDR3 spans 13 amino acids. The germline V gene encodes CDR1 DFQATT and CDR2 SNEGSKA (reference sequence). Trimming cost V 7 bases and J 1 base, with 11 bases left between them. The CDR3 here is CSVREVSYNEQFF. CDR3 bases: TGCAGTGTACGGGAAGTATCCTACAATGAGCAGTTCTTC.

The chain recombines TRBV27 with TRBJ2-1; 8 nucleotides match TRBD1. With 5 bases clipped from V and 9 bases from J, the junction kept 3 bases outside the gene matches. Germline CDR1 is MNHEY and CDR2 is SMNVEV (reference sequence). This CDR3 spans 12 amino acids. CDR3 in amino acids: CASSRQGFEQFF. In nucleotides, the CDR3 is TGTGCCAGCAGTAGACAGGGGTTTGAGCAGTTCTTC.

The chain employs TRBV6-5 and TRBJ2-5, with D maybe TRBD2 (6 bases). The CDR3 spans 15 residues. V gave up 7 bases and J gave up 2 bases, with 17 bases separating them. Germline loops: CDR1 MNHEY, CDR2 SVGAGI. The CDR3 sequence: CASTIADGGQETQYF. The CDR3 DNA sequence: TGTGCCAGCACAATCGCGGACGGAGGGCAAGAGACCCAGTACTTC.

The CDR3 sequence: CASSYGDGAYNEQFF. Here the CDR3 DNA reads TGTGCCAGCAGTTACGGGGACGGGGCTTACAATGAGCAGTTCTTC. V and J are TRBV6-6 and TRBJ2-5, with D possibly being TRBD1 or TRBD2 (5 bases each). The J call may not be correct, given that the DNA end is closer to TRBJ2-1. The CDR3 runs 15 residues. CDR1 MNHNY and CDR2 SVGAGI come from the germline V gene (reference sequence).

This clonotype turned up a few times. V gene TRBV3-1 combines with J gene TRBJ2-1; weak D call: TRBD2 (5 bases). CDR3 length: 15 amino acids. Germline lookup yields CDR1 LGHDT and CDR2 YNNKEL (reference sequence). V was cut by 8 bases and J by 0 bases, with 14 bases left in between. CDR3 protein: CASELRGSSYNEQFF. DNA of the CDR3: TGTGCCAGCGAACTGAGAGGGAGCTCCTACAATGAGCAGTTCTTC.

This clonotype was found a few times. The rearrangement joins TRBV6-5 to TRBJ2-1, with unresolved D. Germline V gene lookup returns CDR1 MNHEY and CDR2 SVGAGI. CDR3 length: 13 residues. Trimming took 7 bases from V and 8 from J, leaving 15 bases between them. CDR3 DNA sequence: TGTGCCAGCAAGGCTCCGGGTTGGGATGAGCAGTTCTTC. It codes for CASKAPGWDEQFF.

This clonotype has just a few counts. The chain joins TRBV10-3 to TRBJ2-5, with 10 bases that match TRBD2. The J call may be incorrect, as the DNA end agrees better with TRBJ2-1. CDR1 is ENHRY and CDR2 is SYGVKD in the germline V gene. The CDR3 loop spans 15 amino acids. Here the CDR3 reads CAISEPSSGGREQFF. CDR3 bases: TGTGCCATCAGTGAACCGTCTAGCGGGGGAAGGGAGCAGTTCTTC.

This chain uses TRBV7-9 with TRBJ1-4; D is undetermined. The CDR3 has 15 amino acids. Germline lookup yields CDR1 SEHNR and CDR2 FQNEAQ (reference sequence). Deletions cut 2 bases from V and 0 bases from J, with 7 bases between. In nucleotides, the CDR3 is TGTGCCAGCAGCTTACCGTTTGCAACTAATGAAAAACTGTTTTTT. It translates to CASSLPFATNEKLFF. The whole variable domain, remainder taken from reference TRBV7-9 and TRBJ1-4, is DTGVSQNPRHKITKRGQNVTFRCDPISEHNRLYWYRQTLGQGPEFLTYFQNEAQLEKSRLLSDRFSAERPKGSFSTLEIQRTEQGDSAMYLCASSLPFATNEKLFFGSGTQLSVL.

This clonotype was seen a handful of times. CDR3 in DNA: TGCAGCGTTGAACTCGAACAGGTCTACACAGATACGCAGTATTTT. Its protein product is CSVELEQVYTDTQYF. The J gene is TRBJ2-3, the V gene TRBV29-1; D perhaps matches TRBD1 (5 bases). Trimming pared 2 bases from V and 2 bases from J, leaving 14 bases between. CDR3 length: 15 residues. Germline assignment: CDR1 SQVTM and CDR2 ANQGSEA.

This clonotype was seen a handful of times. V gene TRBV7-8 combines with J gene TRBJ2-7; 7 bases fit TRBD1. After removal of 4 bases from V and 3 bases from J, the junction contained 15 bases not matched to a gene. The V gene's germline CDR1 is SGHVS and CDR2 FQNEAQ. The CDR3 covers 17 residues. CDR3 nucleotide sequence: TGTGCCAGCAGCTCCCGGGCCCGGGACAGTCTCATCTACGAGCAGTACTTC. The encoded protein is CASSSRARDSLIYEQYF. Based on the CDR3 plus reference TRBV7-8 and TRBJ2-7, the full variable domain is GAGVSQSPRYKVAKRGQDVALRCDPISGHVSLFWYQQALGQGPEFLTYFQNEAQLDKSGLPSDRFFAERPEGSVSTLKIQRTQQEDSAVYLCASSSRARDSLIYEQYFGPGTRLTVT.

This clonotype came up a few times. The genes are TRBV5-1 and TRBJ2-3; D unresolved. The CDR3 consists of 10 residues. The germline gives CDR1 SGHRS, CDR2 YFSETQ. Deletions cut 5 bases from V and 4 bases from J, with 2 bases between. CDR3 DNA: TGCGCCAGCAGAGCAGATACGCAGTATTTT. Translating it yields CASRADTQYF.

In this sample, this clonotype turned up a few times. This chain links TRBV11-2 with TRBJ2-3, with D possibly being TRBD2 (5 bases). Germline-derived CDR1 and CDR2 are SGHAT and FQNNGV. The CDR3 covers 17 residues. V dropped 0 bases and J dropped 2 bases, with 15 bases sitting between them. In DNA form, the CDR3 reads TGTGCCAGCAGCTTAGACACGACTAACCACATCACAGATACGCAGTATTTT. This translates into CASSLDTTNHITDTQYF.

This clonotype was observed a few times. The DNA is left out, because the CDR3 cannot be placed on it with certainty; the CDR3 is given as TCRdb lists it. This chain links TRBV28 with TRBJ1-3; the D segment call TRBD1 is taken from the table without a DNA check. The CDR3 is 20 residues long, counting both termini. From germline, CDR1 is MDHEN and CDR2 SYDVKM. CDR3: CASSTSPDSLLYNRGNTIYF.

This clonotype was counted between two and nine times. The CDR3 protein is CASSPRLGASGEQYF. CDR3 sequence (DNA): TGTGCCAGCAGCCCGCGACTCGGGGCTTCGGGGGAGCAGTACTTC. The rearrangement uses TRBV27 and TRBJ2-7, with D perhaps being TRBD1 or TRBD2 (5 bases each). The V gene's germline CDR1 is MNHEY and CDR2 SMNVEV (reference sequence). The CDR3 covers 15 residues. Deletions cut 6 bases from V and 7 bases from J, with 22 bases between.